This T cell receptor beta chain emerged from a study of T cell responses to AZD1222 COVID-19 vaccine. Study outcomes and limitations: The donors showed a predominance of white British ancestry and of females, with possible underestimation of clonal diversity. With dominance at 160-218 and 743-854, vaccine-associated CD4 TCRs spanned spike. At baseline, seropositivity was found in only a handful of AZD1222 recipients.

V lost 3 bases and J 3 bases, leaving 8 bases between the germline ends. There are 13 residues in the CDR3. Germline assignment: CDR1 SGHTA and CDR2 FQGTGA. As for this clone: Its antigen remains unknown.

Libraries were prepared by immunoSEQ multiplex PCR; TCRdb keeps only in-frame clonotypes and omits some of them. The sample yields about 130,000 clones, 70% to 90% seen once. V and J are TRBV7-3 and TRBJ1-2; no definite D call. The sample in question was peripheral blood, obtained on day 0 of AZD1222 vaccination. The sequence derives from an adult in good health. CDR3: CASSFRPDYGYTF. CDR3 sequence (DNA): TGTGCCAGCAGCTTTCGACCGGACTATGGCTACACCTTC.